This T cell receptor (beta chain) was sequenced for a study of T cell repertoires in cytomegalovirus infection. Broader study findings: Summed frequency of public TCR beta families distinguished CMV carriers with the relevant HLA.

The V and J ends lost 7 bases and 4 bases respectively, with 10 bases between them. The length of the CDR3 is 12 residues. This clonotype appeared a few times. The antigen remains undetermined. TCRdb independently ran MiXCR on the reads; one entry per CDR3 protein. The sample comprises approximately 500,000 distinct CDR3 sequences, roughly 12% of which are singletons, and approximately 10% rests with the top ten. The receptor was isolated from a human donor in good health (CMV status not recorded). Some clones in this sample may be carry-over from other donors' samples. The sequenced sample consisted of PBMCs. The gene calls are TRBV12-3 or TRBV12-4 and TRBJ1-2, with D unclear. The CDR3 nucleotides read TGTGCCAGCAAGACCCGGTCCTATGGCTACACCTTC. Encoded protein: CASKTRSYGYTF.